This T cell receptor (beta chain) comes out of a study of T cells in Graves' hyperthyroidism and ophthalmopathy. With regard to this clonotype: The antigen is unknown.

General study points: Researchers report that a 13 V-J model separated ophthalmopathy from stable hyperthyroidism. Most thyroid clonotypes expanded above 0.001 appeared in blood too.

The CDR3 loop spans 14 amino acids. Trimming stripped 1 base from V and 7 bases from J, with 11 bases between. Germline V gives CDR1 LGHDT, CDR2 YNNKEL (reference sequence). Ophthalmopathy patients showed a Clinical Activity Score of at least 3, NOSPECS grade of at least 4 and duration under 3 months. Lactation, pregnancy, other autoimmune disease or uncontrolled infection excluded patients. Amplified TCR beta CDR3 regions derived from RNA transcripts. RT-PCR in the first round (using the HTBI primer set) targeted the TCR CDR3. Via MiXCR, TCRdb re-called the multiplex PCR reads, giving one row per CDR3 protein. The table records about 640,000 distinct CDR3 sequences, around 20% of them present only once.

This TCR derives from a man aged 25 to 40 with Graves' ophthalmopathy. Sequenced sample: blood. The chain uses TRBV3-1 and TRBJ1-5; D possibly corresponds to TRBD1 (6 bases). CDR3 sequence: CASSQGQDLQPQHF. In DNA, the CDR3 is TGTGCCAGCAGCCAAGGACAGGACTTACAGCCCCAGCATTTT.